This TCR beta chain was observed in a study of blood T cell repertoires in COVID-19. The CDR3 consists of 16 residues. The V gene's germline CDR1 is SGDLS and CDR2 YYNGEE. Unmatched junction bases numbered 3, after V lost 0 bases and J lost 1 base. The protocol was immunoSEQ multiplex PCR, while the TCRdb copy is restricted to in-frame clones and leaves out a portion. The data show 210,000 or so clones, about four fifths seen once. Sample: peripheral blood. V is TRBV9 and J is TRBJ2-7; TRBD2 aligns across 11 bases. This clonotype was obtained from a woman in her thirties or forties with acute or convalescent COVID-19. Written as DNA, the CDR3 is TGTGCCAGCAGCGTAGGACTAGCGGGGACGTCCTACGAGCAGTACTTC. This encodes CASSVGLAGTSYEQYF.